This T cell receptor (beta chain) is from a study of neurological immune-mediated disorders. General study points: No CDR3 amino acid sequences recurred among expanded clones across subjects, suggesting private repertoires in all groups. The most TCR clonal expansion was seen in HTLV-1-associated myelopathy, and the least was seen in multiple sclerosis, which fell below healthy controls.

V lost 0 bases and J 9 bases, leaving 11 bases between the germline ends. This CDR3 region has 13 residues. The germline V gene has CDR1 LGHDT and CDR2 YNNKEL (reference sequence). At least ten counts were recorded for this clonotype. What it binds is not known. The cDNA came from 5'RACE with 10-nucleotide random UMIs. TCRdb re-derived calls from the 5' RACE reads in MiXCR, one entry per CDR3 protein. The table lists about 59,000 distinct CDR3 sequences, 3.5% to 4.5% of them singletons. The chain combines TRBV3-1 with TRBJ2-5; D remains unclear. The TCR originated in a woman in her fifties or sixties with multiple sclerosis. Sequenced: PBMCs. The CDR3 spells CASSQDRSVAQYF. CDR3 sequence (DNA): TGTGCCAGCAGCCAAGATCGGTCGGTGGCCCAGTACTTC.